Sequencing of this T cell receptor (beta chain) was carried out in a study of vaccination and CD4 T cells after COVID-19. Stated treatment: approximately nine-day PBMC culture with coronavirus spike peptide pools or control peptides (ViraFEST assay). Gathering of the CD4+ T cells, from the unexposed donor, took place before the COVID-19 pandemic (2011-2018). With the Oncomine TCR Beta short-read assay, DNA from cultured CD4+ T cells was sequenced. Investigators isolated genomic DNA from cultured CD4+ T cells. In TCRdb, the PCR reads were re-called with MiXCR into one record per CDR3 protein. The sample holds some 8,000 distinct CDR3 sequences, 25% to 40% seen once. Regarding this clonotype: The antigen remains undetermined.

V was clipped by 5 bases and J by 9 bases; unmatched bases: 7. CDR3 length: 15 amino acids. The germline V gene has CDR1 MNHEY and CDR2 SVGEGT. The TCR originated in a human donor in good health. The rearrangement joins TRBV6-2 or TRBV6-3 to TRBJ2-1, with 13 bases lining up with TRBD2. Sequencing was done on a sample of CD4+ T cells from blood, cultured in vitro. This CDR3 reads CASSPGLAGHTEQFF. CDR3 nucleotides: TGTGCCAGCAGTCCGGGACTAGCGGGACATACTGAGCAGTTCTTC.